This passage covers 12 T cell receptor beta chains from one sample sequenced in a study of CD8+ T cells in alopecia areata. Treatment specified: oral pan-JAK inhibitor, 5-10 mg twice daily. RNA extraction was followed by reverse transcription into cDNA, which acted as the sequencing template. TCRdb keeps only in-frame clones here, not all; method: immunoSEQ multiplex PCR. The data hold 150,000 to 200,000 clones, with roughly 60% observed a single time. The sequencing here drew on CD4+ T cells sorted from blood, taken at roughly week 58, from a patient treated with tofacitinib. These receptors were collected from a human donor with alopecia areata.

The J gene is TRBJ2-7, the V gene TRBV11-3, with TRBD2 identical over 8 bases. The CDR3 is 13 residues long. Germline trimming cut 5 bases from V and 2 bases from J; bases unmatched to any gene: 2. Germline CDR1 SGHNT, CDR2 YENEEA. The CDR3 DNA sequence: TGTGCCAGCAGCAACGGGGGGGCCTACGAGCAGTACTTC. Translation gives CASSNGGAYEQYF. Full variable domain (remainder filled in from reference TRBV11-3 and TRBJ2-7): EAGVVQSPRYKIIEKKQPVAFWCNPISGHNTLYWYLQNLGQGPELLIRYENEEAVDDSQLPKDRFSAERLKGVDSTLKIQPAELGDSAVYLCASSNGGAYEQYFGPGTRLTVT.

This clone was seen only a few times. The chain has TRBV29-1 and TRBJ1-2, with D uncertain. V was shortened by 4 bases and J by 3 bases, with 9 bases between the two germline ends. CDR1 SQVTM and CDR2 ANQGSEA come from the germline V gene. There are 12 residues in the CDR3. CDR3 region: CSVVEGDYGYTF. CDR3 in DNA: TGCAGCGTTGTCGAGGGCGACTATGGCTACACCTTC.

The chain has TRBV30 and TRBJ2-3; D call uncertain. The CDR3 has 14 residues. Germline CDR1 GTSNPN, CDR2 SVGIG (reference sequence). The V and J ends lost 0 bases and 6 bases respectively, with 13 bases between them. CDR3 residues: CAWSVRSLWDTQYF. CDR3 nucleotides: TGTGCCTGGAGTGTTCGTAGTCTGTGGGATACGCAGTATTTT.

The V and J genes are TRBV19 and TRBJ2-4, with 8 bases lining up with TRBD2. The ends lost 4 bases at V and 0 bases at J; junction bases unmatched: 11. Germline V lookup: CDR1 LNHDA, CDR2 SQIVND (reference sequence). The CDR3 covers 18 residues. In DNA, the CDR3 is TGTGCCAGTAGTACCCGGGACGGGGGGGTATTAGCCAAAAACATTCAGTACTTC. It codes for CASSTRDGGVLAKNIQYF. Combining the CDR3 with reference TRBV19 and TRBJ2-4 gives the whole variable domain DGGITQSPKYLFRKEGQNVTLSCEQNLNHDAMYWYRQDPGQGLRLIYYSQIVNDFQKGDIAEGYSVSREKKESFPLTVTSAQKNPTAFYLCASSTRDGGVLAKNIQYFGAGTRLSVL.

The V and J genes are TRBV4-1 and TRBJ2-1, with D uncertain. The CDR3 sequence is 11 residues long. Trimming took 1 base from V and 10 from J, leaving 5 bases between them. The V gene's germline CDR1 is MGHRA and CDR2 YSYEKL. CDR3 DNA: TGCGCCAGCAGCCAAGCCCGGGAGCAGTTCTTC. The encoded protein is CASSQAREQFF.

A few counts support this clone. V is TRBV2 and J is TRBJ2-3; D is unresolved. Germline V gives CDR1 SNHLY, CDR2 FYNNEI. The CDR3 loop spans 11 amino acids. V gave up 2 bases and J gave up 8 bases, with 5 bases separating them. CDR3 protein: CASSEPRTQYF. The CDR3 DNA is TGTGCCAGCAGTGAACCCCGTACGCAGTATTTT.

The V and J genes are TRBV19 and TRBJ1-1; no clear D. The CDR3 has 16 residues. The germline V gene has CDR1 LNHDA and CDR2 SQIVND (reference sequence). V lost 4 bases, J lost 4 bases, and 19 bases lay in between. The CDR3 loop reads CASSRGRWAKITEAFF. The DNA of the CDR3 is TGTGCCAGTAGTAGAGGGCGGTGGGCTAAGATCACTGAAGCTTTCTTT. The complete variable domain, with remaining parts taken from reference TRBV19 and TRBJ1-1, reads DGGITQSPKYLFRKEGQNVTLSCEQNLNHDAMYWYRQDPGQGLRLIYYSQIVNDFQKGDIAEGYSVSREKKESFPLTVTSAQKNPTAFYLCASSRGRWAKITEAFFGQGTRLTVV.

To note about this clone: Lacking the conserved final phenylalanine or tryptophan, this CDR3 likely reflects a read error. The DNA is left out, because the CDR3 cannot be placed on it with certainty; the CDR3 is given as TCRdb lists it. The V and J genes are TRBV7-9 and TRBJ1-1. The CDR3 sequence runs 12 residues, both termini included. Germline V gene data show CDR1 as SEHNR and CDR2 as FQNEAQ (reference sequence). CDR3 protein: CASSLGDQELWI.

This chain links TRBV7-3 with TRBJ2-5; 8 nucleotides agree with TRBD1. Germline values: CDR1 SGHTA, CDR2 FQGTGA. The CDR3 is 15 amino acids. Losses at the gene ends were 5 bases for V and 1 base for J; bases not matched to a gene: 6. CDR3 region: CASSQMGTGQETQYF. The DNA for the CDR3 is TGTGCCAGCAGCCAAATGGGGACAGGCCAAGAGACCCAGTACTTC.

J is TRBJ2-5 and V is TRBV5-1; TRBD1 aligns across 11 bases. CDR1 is SGHRS, CDR2 YFSETQ, per germline. The CDR3 loop spans 15 amino acids. The V gene end was trimmed by 2 bases and the J gene end by 5 bases; junction bases not matched to a gene: 5. The CDR3 DNA is TGCGCCAGCAGCTTCGGGACAGGGGGTTGGGAGACCCAGTACTTC. It translates to CASSFGTGGWETQYF.

This clone was seen once. V usage is TRBV29-1 and J usage is TRBJ2-2; no clear D. The germline V gene encodes CDR1 SQVTM and CDR2 ANQGSEA. The CDR3 consists of 16 residues. V lost 5 bases and J lost 5, with 21 bases in between. The CDR3 nucleotides read TGCAGCGTTTTCCCCGGTGGCAGGCCAGAGACCGGGGAGCTGTTTTTT. Translation: CSVFPGGRPETGELFF.

The rearrangement links TRBV29-1 to TRBJ2-1; possible D gene TRBD1, 7 bases. Germline values: CDR1 SQVTM, CDR2 ANQGSEA. V dropped 3 bases and J dropped 5 bases, with 11 bases sitting between them. The CDR3 sequence is 13 residues long. CDR3 DNA: TGCAGCGTTGACAGGGGGGTTCACAATGAGCAGTTCTTC. It is translated as CSVDRGVHNEQFF.